The 21 T cell receptor beta chains listed next were all sequenced from one sample in a study of T cells in Graves' hyperthyroidism and ophthalmopathy. RNA transcripts served as the template for amplifying TCR beta CDR3 regions. The HTBI set primed first-round TCR CDR3 RT-PCR. TCRdb fed the multiplex PCR reads into MiXCR, producing one record per CDR3 protein. The profile shows fewer than 500,000 distinct CDR3 sequences, approximately 13% of them singletons. The sample taken for sequencing was blood. The origin of the receptors is a man aged 30 to 45 with Graves' hyperthyroidism that later progressed to Graves' ophthalmopathy.

This clonotype was observed at least ten times. The V and J genes are TRBV6-1 and TRBJ2-1; D is ambiguous. The CDR3 runs 12 residues. V was pared by 2 bases and J by 9 bases, with 8 bases between. Germline V gene data show CDR1 as MNHNS and CDR2 as SASEGT. The CDR3 sequence is CASSERRVEQFF. Written as DNA, the CDR3 is TGTGCCAGCAGTGAAAGAAGGGTTGAGCAGTTCTTC.

This clonotype was detected only a few times. The gene calls are TRBV27 and TRBJ1-1; 8 bases align to TRBD1. The CDR3 length is 16 residues. Germline CDR1 MNHEY, CDR2 SMNVEV (reference sequence). J gave up 5 bases and V 2 bases, and 10 bases lay outside the gene matches. The CDR3 here is CASSLGQGADGTEAFF. The CDR3 DNA reads TGTGCCAGCAGTTTAGGTCAGGGGGCCGATGGAACTGAAGCTTTCTTT.

This clonotype was seen a few times. The V and J genes are TRBV10-3 and TRBJ1-4; D remains ambiguous. Germline V gene sequence: CDR1 ENHRY, CDR2 SYGVKD. Between the trimmed V and J ends, which lost 0 bases and 0 bases, there was a span of 8 bases. The CDR3 totals 16 residues. The CDR3 reads CAISESGGTTNEKLFF. The CDR3 DNA follows: TGTGCCATCAGTGAGTCAGGAGGAACAACTAATGAAAAACTGTTTTTT.

The V call is TRBV30, the J call TRBJ2-7, with a tentative D call TRBD1 (8 bases). Trimming pared 5 bases from V and 6 bases from J, leaving 29 bases between. Germline assignment: CDR1 GTSNPN and CDR2 SVGIG (reference sequence). The CDR3 length is 17 residues. CDR3 loop: CAWGAGGLSGTGSEQYF. The DNA of the CDR3 is TGTGCCTGGGGGGCAGGGGGCTTAAGCGGGACCGGGAGCGAGCAGTACTTC.

V is TRBV27 and J is TRBJ1-5, with a tentative D call TRBD1 (6 bases). The CDR3 consists of 14 residues. Trimming pared 5 bases from V and 6 bases from J, leaving 14 bases between. Germline-derived CDR1 and CDR2 are MNHEY and SMNVEV (reference sequence). CDR3 protein: CASSPGGGTQPQHF. The CDR3, as DNA: TGTGCCAGCAGTCCGGGGGGGGGCACTCAGCCCCAGCATTTT.

This clonotype was detected a few times. The V call is TRBV3-1, the J call TRBJ2-7; TRBD1 or TRBD2 may be the D gene (6 bases each). The CDR3 has 12 residues. Germline V lookup: CDR1 LGHDT, CDR2 YNNKEL (reference sequence). Between the trimmed V and J ends, which lost 3 bases and 6 bases, there was a span of 9 bases. The CDR3 sequence is CASSHGGSEQYF. The CDR3 DNA sequence: TGTGCCAGCAGCCACGGGGGCTCCGAGCAGTACTTC.

As to this clonotype: Here the CDR3 omits its conserved ending phenylalanine or tryptophan, so a read error is the likely source. The J gene is TRBJ2-1, the V gene TRBV5-5, with D possibly called TRBD1 or TRBD2 (5 bases each). CDR3 size: 14 residues. Germline V lookup: CDR1 SGHKS, CDR2 YYEKEE (reference sequence). V was trimmed by 4 bases and J by 4 bases, leaving 12 bases between them. This CDR3 reads CASSNGTVYNEQFL. In DNA, the CDR3 is TGTGCCAGCAGCAACGGGACGGTTTACAATGAGCAGTTCCTC.

The V and J genes are TRBV6-5 and TRBJ2-3; TRBD2 matches at 9 bases. The CDR3 covers 16 residues. Trimming removed 2 bases from V and 4 bases from J; junction bases left unmatched: 7. Germline V gene sequence: CDR1 MNHEY, CDR2 SVGAGI. The DNA for the CDR3 is TGTGCCAGCAGTTACGGGCGGGGGGGCCTCCCAGATACGCAGTATTTT. This codes for CASSYGRGGLPDTQYF.

This clonotype was counted only a few times. The CDR3 sequence is CASGGFGNTIYF. The DNA of the CDR3 is TGTGCCTCTGGGGGCTTTGGAAACACCATATATTTT. The gene calls are TRBV19 and TRBJ1-3; the D gene is possibly TRBD1 (6 bases). The CDR3 runs to 12 residues. Germline V gene sequence: CDR1 LNHDA, CDR2 SQIVND (reference sequence). V lost 11 bases to trimming and J lost 3 bases, with 11 bases between them.

This clonotype was observed many times. The chain is built from TRBV6-1 and TRBJ2-5; 9 bases match TRBD2. V shed 4 bases, J shed 5 bases, and the junction held 5 bases outside the gene matches. Germline CDR1 is MNHNS and CDR2 is SASEGT. This CDR3 has 14 amino acids. The CDR3 reads CASSGGLARETQYF. CDR3 nucleotide sequence: TGTGCCAGCAGTGGGGGACTAGCCCGGGAGACCCAGTACTTC.

The chain combines TRBV5-1 with TRBJ1-1; weak D call: TRBD1 (6 bases). CDR3 length: 13 residues. V lost 4 bases and J 8 bases, leaving 15 bases between the germline ends. Germline CDR1 and CDR2: SGHRS and YFSETQ. Here the CDR3 reads CASSTGTGFEAFF. In nucleotides, the CDR3 is TGCGCCAGCAGCACCGGCACAGGGTTCGAAGCTTTCTTT.

This clonotype was picked up a small number of times. The CDR3 region is CSVEAKDRNSYEQYF. The CDR3 region has the DNA TGCAGCGTTGAAGCTAAGGACAGGAACAGCTACGAGCAGTACTTC. This chain uses TRBV29-1 with TRBJ2-7; 7 nucleotides agree with TRBD1. Trimming at V came to 1 base and at J to 3 bases, leaving 9 bases not matched to a gene. The length of the CDR3 is 15 residues. Germline CDR1 reads SQVTM; CDR2 reads ANQGSEA.

With regard to this clonotype: The CDR3 end shows no conserved phenylalanine or tryptophan, and so a read error is likely. This sequence joins TRBV5-1 and TRBJ2-5, with a possible D match to TRBD1 (6 bases). V gave up 4 bases and J gave up 2 bases, with 9 bases separating them. CDR1 is SGHRS, CDR2 YFSETQ, per germline. This CDR3 region has 13 residues. CDR3 in amino acids: CASSPQGQETQYS. In nucleotides, the CDR3 is TGCGCCAGCAGCCCACAGGGACAAGAGACCCAGTACTCC.

This clonotype has ten or more counts. V gene TRBV30 combines with J gene TRBJ2-3; D is undetermined. V was clipped by 2 bases and J by 0 bases, with 6 bases between them. The CDR3 runs to 13 residues. Germline assignment: CDR1 GTSNPN and CDR2 SVGIG (reference sequence). For the CDR3, the DNA is TGTGCCTGGAGTCTCCCAAGCACAGATACGCAGTATTTT. Protein sequence: CAWSLPSTDTQYF.

The chain carries TRBV20-1 and TRBJ2-3; TRBD1 matches 8 bases. The CDR3 covers 16 residues. V shed 1 base, J shed 5 bases, and the junction held 11 bases outside the gene matches. Germline-derived CDR1 and CDR2 are DFQATT and SNEGSKA (reference sequence). CDR3 coding DNA: TGCAGTGCTAGAGTACCGGGACAGGCCTCTGGAGATACGCAGTATTTT. Translated, it gives CSARVPGQASGDTQYF.

The CDR3 is CSAPDRGGFHEQFF. CDR3 sequence (DNA): TGCAGTGCTCCGGACAGGGGAGGGTTTCATGAGCAGTTCTTC. The chain carries TRBV20-1 and TRBJ2-1, with 9 bases fitting TRBD1. Per the germline V gene, CDR1 is DFQATT and CDR2 is SNEGSKA (reference sequence). The CDR3 extends over 14 amino acids. The ends lost 5 bases at V and 8 bases at J; junction bases unmatched: 10.

The CDR3 DNA sequence: TGTGCCAGCAGCAAGCCTAGCTATGGCTACACCTTC. This translates into CASSKPSYGYTF. The V and J genes are TRBV12-3 or TRBV12-4 and TRBJ1-2; no definite D call. CDR3 length: 12 residues. V dropped 6 bases and J dropped 4 bases, with 9 bases sitting between them.

J is TRBJ2-3 and V is TRBV6-5; D call uncertain. V was pared by 0 bases and J by 4 bases, with 11 bases between. Looked up from germline, CDR1 is MNHEY and CDR2 is SVGAGI. CDR3 length: 15 amino acids. The CDR3 protein is CASSYSWYGADTQYF. The CDR3 region has the DNA TGTGCCAGCAGTTACTCTTGGTATGGAGCAGATACGCAGTATTTT.

In its sample, this clonotype was seen a few times. The chain uses TRBV25-1 and TRBJ2-5; 10 bases are shared with TRBD2. The junction had 6 bases not matched to a gene; V was cut back by 5 bases and J by 0 bases. Germline V CDR1 and CDR2: MGHDK, SYGVNS. This CDR3 is built from 16 residues. The CDR3 bases are TGTGCCAGCAGTCCACTAGCGGGAATGTACCAAGAGACCCAGTACTTC. Translating gives CASSPLAGMYQETQYF.

This clonotype was seen ten or more times. The chain has TRBV2 and TRBJ1-4; the D is unclear. V was cut by 7 bases and J by 8 bases, with 14 bases left in between. Germline CDR1 SNHLY, CDR2 FYNNEI. The CDR3 spans 13 residues. The CDR3 nucleotides read TGTGCCAGCACCCTAGGGATTTTAGAAAAACTGTTTTTT. Its translation: CASTLGILEKLFF.

At least ten counts were recorded for this clonotype. The chain has TRBV15 and TRBJ1-5, with 7 bases identical to TRBD1. In germline, CDR1 is LNHNV, CDR2 YYDKDF (reference sequence). This CDR3 comprises 14 residues. V dropped 9 bases and J dropped 0; count of bases not matched to a gene: 5. CDR3 bases: TGTGCCACTGGGACAGCGAATAGCAATCAGCCCCAGCATTTT. This gives the protein CATGTANSNQPQHF.